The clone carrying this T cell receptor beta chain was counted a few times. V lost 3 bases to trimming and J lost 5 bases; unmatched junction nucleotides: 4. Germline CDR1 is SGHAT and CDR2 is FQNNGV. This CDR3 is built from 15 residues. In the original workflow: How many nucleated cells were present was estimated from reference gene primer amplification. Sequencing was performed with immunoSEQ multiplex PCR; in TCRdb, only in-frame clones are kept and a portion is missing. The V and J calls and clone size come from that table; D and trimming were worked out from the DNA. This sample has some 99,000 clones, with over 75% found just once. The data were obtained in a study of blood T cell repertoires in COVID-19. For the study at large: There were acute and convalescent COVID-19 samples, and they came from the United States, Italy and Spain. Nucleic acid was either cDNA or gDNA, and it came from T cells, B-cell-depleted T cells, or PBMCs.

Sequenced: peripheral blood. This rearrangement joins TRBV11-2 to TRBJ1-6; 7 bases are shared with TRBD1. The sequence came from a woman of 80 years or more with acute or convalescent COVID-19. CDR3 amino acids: CASSLGQINNSPLHF. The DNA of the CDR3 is TGTGCCAGCAGCTTGGGACAGATAAATAATTCACCCCTCCACTTT.